These T cell receptor beta chains were read from a single sample in a study of cytomegalovirus exposure and HLA in healthy donors. This table comes from immunoSEQ multiplex PCR, and its TCRdb copy is limited to in-frame clones, with some not included. The table includes 100,000 to 150,000 clones, 70% to 85% detected once. Source material: PBMCs. All receptors derive from a man aged 40-55 years in good health and CMV-seropositive. Each CDR3 is given with its conserved first and last residue. D genes are given only for firm matches. Size is stated for part of the rows, as once, few or many counts, or as a class when the clone is expanded.

>.|TRBJ1-6|TRBV4-1|.
CASSLAESSYNSPLHF
TGCGCCAGCAGCCTAGCAGAGAGCTCCTATAATTCACCCCTCCACTTT
>few|TRBJ1-4|TRBV30|TRBD1
CALQGVANEKLFF
TGTGCCTTACAGGGGGTAGCTAATGAAAAACTGTTTTTT
>once|TRBJ2-5|TRBV18|.
CASSRRDQETQYF
TGTGCCAGCTCACGGAGGGACCAAGAGACCCAGTACTTC
>.|TRBJ2-7|TRBV7-2|TRBD1
CASSLAPGGASYEQYF
TGTGCCAGCAGCTTAGCCCCAGGGGGCGCCTCTTACGAGCAGTACTTC
>.|TRBJ2-1|TRBV13|TRBD2
CASSLEGGRTSGYNEQFF
TGTGCCAGCAGCTTAGAAGGGGGTCGGACTAGCGGGTACAATGAGCAGTTCTTC
>.|TRBJ1-1|TRBV5-1|TRBD1
CASSSGTGEGGTEAFF
TGCGCCAGCAGCTCAGGGACAGGGGAAGGTGGCACTGAAGCTTTCTTT
>.|TRBJ2-2|TRBV7-8|.
CASSLGQNTGELFF
TGTGCCAGCAGCTTAGGGCAGAACACCGGGGAGCTGTTTTTT
>.|TRBJ2-5|TRBV28|.
CASSLGAGQYF
TGTGCCAGCAGTTTAGGGGCCGGGCAGTACTTC
>.|TRBJ1-1|TRBV4-2|.
CASSQDRLSGAFF
TGTGCCAGCAGCCAAGATCGCCTCTCAGGGGCTTTCTTT
>.|TRBJ2-7|TRBV15|TRBD1
CATSRVPGQGTYEQYF
TGTGCCACCAGCAGGGTACCGGGACAGGGAACCTACGAGCAGTACTTC